Below are 15 T cell receptor beta chains sequenced from a single sample in a study of CD8 T cells in ankylosing spondylitis. TCRdb ran MiXCR on the 5' RACE reads and lists one entry per CDR3 protein. The data show 100,000 to 150,000 distinct CDR3 sequences, with more than 9.5% seen just once and about 4% held by the top ten. Material for sequencing was blood, either unsorted or a sorted T cell fraction (not recorded which). The receptor source for this set is a female donor with ankylosing spondylitis or in good health (not recorded which).

In its sample, this clonotype was seen many times. The chain carries TRBV11-2 and TRBJ2-7, with D possibly matching TRBD1 (5 bases). Germline lookup yields CDR1 SGHAT and CDR2 FQNNGV. Trimming removed 0 bases from V and 5 bases from J, with 17 bases in between. CDR3 length: 16 residues. Here the CDR3 reads CASSLDGWGIRHEQYF. The CDR3 region has the DNA TGTGCCAGCAGCTTAGACGGTTGGGGCATCCGTCACGAGCAGTACTTC.

CDR3 sequence reads: CASSTDGDSGNTIYF. CDR3 coding DNA: TGTGCCAGCAGCACCGACGGAGACTCTGGAAACACCATATATTTT. This rearrangement joins TRBV6-1 to TRBJ1-3; D gene uncertain. V lost 6 bases to trimming and J lost 0 bases, with 12 bases between them. The CDR3 sequence is 15 residues long. Germline values: CDR1 MNHNS, CDR2 SASEGT.

This clonotype showed up many times. The chain has TRBV20-1 and TRBJ2-1; no definite D call. V lost 0 bases, J lost 3 bases, and 15 bases lay in between. CDR3 length: 16 residues. In germline, CDR1 is DFQATT, CDR2 SNEGSKA (reference sequence). The chain's CDR3 is CSARDLVAPNYNEQFF. The CDR3 DNA reads TGCAGTGCTAGAGATCTGGTAGCCCCTAACTACAATGAGCAGTTCTTC.

This clonotype was observed many times. The chain links TRBV20-1 to TRBJ2-1; 7 bases fit TRBD1. In germline, CDR1 is DFQATT, CDR2 SNEGSKA (reference sequence). The J segment lost 5 bases and the V segment lost 5 bases, leaving 12 bases of the junction unmatched. This CDR3 is 15 amino acids long. The DNA of the CDR3 is TGCAGTGCTTTCTACCCCGGGACAGTTCACAATGAGCAGTTCTTC. Translating it yields CSAFYPGTVHNEQFF.

This rearrangement joins TRBV7-2 to TRBJ2-3; no clear D gene. The CDR3 runs 14 residues. CDR1 is SGHTA, CDR2 FQGNSA, per germline. Trimming took 5 bases from V and 0 from J, leaving 9 bases between them. This CDR3 is CASSRPLSTDTQYF. The CDR3 DNA sequence: TGTGCCAGCAGCCGACCATTAAGCACAGATACGCAGTATTTT.

In this sample, this clonotype turned up many times. The chain couples TRBV27 to TRBJ1-2, with D perhaps matching TRBD1 (5 bases). CDR1 MNHEY and CDR2 SMNVEV come from the germline V gene (reference sequence). V lost 0 bases, J lost 10 bases, and 15 bases lay in between. There are 14 residues in the CDR3. The CDR3 sequence is CASSLSTGARAYTF. The CDR3 DNA follows: TGTGCCAGCAGTTTATCGACTGGGGCAAGAGCCTACACCTTC.

This chain links TRBV27 with TRBJ2-1; a weak D match, TRBD2 (7 bases). The V end lost 6 bases, the J end lost 9 bases, and 15 bases lay between the germline ends. The germline V gene has CDR1 MNHEY and CDR2 SMNVEV (reference sequence). This CDR3 is built from 13 residues. CDR3 region: CASRRGTTGEQFF. The CDR3 bases are TGTGCCAGCAGGAGGGGGACTACCGGTGAGCAGTTCTTC.

A word on this clonotype: Given a much more abundant clone one base away, this may be a read error. The chain links TRBV28 to TRBJ1-2, with D maybe TRBD1 (5 bases). Per germline, CDR1 MDHEN and CDR2 SYDVKM. This CDR3 spans 14 amino acids. Trimming pared 6 bases from V and 6 bases from J, leaving 17 bases between. In DNA, the CDR3 is TGTGCCAGCAGCAGACTGGGGACCTATGATGGCTACACCTTC. Encoded protein: CASSRLGTYDGYTF.

This clonotype was recorded many times. This chain links TRBV5-1 with TRBJ2-1; TRBD2 aligns across 11 bases. V was clipped by 4 bases and J by 4 bases; unmatched bases: 4. The germline CDR1 and CDR2 sequences are SGHRS and YFSETQ. This CDR3 contains 15 residues. The CDR3 sequence is CASSEGTSGYNEQFF. CDR3 sequence (DNA): TGCGCCAGCAGCGAAGGGACTAGCGGTTACAATGAGCAGTTCTTC.

Many counts were recorded for this clonotype. The chain uses TRBV20-1 and TRBJ2-7; D may be TRBD2 (5 bases). CDR3 length: 15 amino acids. Per the germline V gene, CDR1 is DFQATT and CDR2 is SNEGSKA (reference sequence). Between the trimmed V and J ends, which lost 1 base and 3 bases, there was a span of 16 bases. The CDR3 region has the DNA TGCAGTGCTAGAGGTGTTCCGGGGTCCGACTACGAGCAGTACTTC. Amino acids: CSARGVPGSDYEQYF.

This clonotype was found many times. The chain joins TRBV12-3 or TRBV12-4 to TRBJ2-1, with D perhaps TRBD1 (7 bases). The CDR3 extends over 16 amino acids. Trimming left V 5 bases short and J 2 bases short, with 16 bases between. CDR3 loop: CASSPEGAVTYNEQFF. CDR3 sequence (DNA): TGTGCCAGCAGTCCGGAGGGGGCGGTCACCTACAATGAGCAGTTCTTC.

Many counts were recorded for this clonotype. The chain employs TRBV5-6 and TRBJ2-3; no reliable D call. This CDR3 is built from 14 residues. Germline CDR1 is SGHDT and CDR2 is YYEEEE. Deletions cut 5 bases from V and 0 bases from J, with 10 bases between. CDR3 DNA sequence: TGTGCCAGCAGAGACCGGAGTAGCACAGATACGCAGTATTTT. Encoded protein: CASRDRSSTDTQYF.

This clonotype was counted ten times or more. The chain employs TRBV28 and TRBJ2-1; no definite D call. Trimming took off 3 bases at V and 10 bases at J, with 10 bases between the two ends. Per germline, CDR1 MDHEN and CDR2 SYDVKM. This CDR3 is 12 amino acids long. The CDR3 DNA is TGTGCCAGCAGTTTTATTCGGAACGAGCAGTTCTTC. Residues: CASSFIRNEQFF.

This clonotype came up many times. The chain carries TRBV20-1 and TRBJ1-2, with TRBD1 matching 7 bases. CDR1 is DFQATT and CDR2 is SNEGSKA in the germline V gene (reference sequence). The CDR3 extends over 13 amino acids. J gave up 5 bases and V 6 bases, and 9 bases lay outside the gene matches. As DNA, the CDR3 is TGCAGTGCCCCTGGACAGGTTCGGTATGGCTACACCTTC. It encodes CSAPGQVRYGYTF.

The gene calls are TRBV11-3 and TRBJ1-5, with D uncertain. Germline values: CDR1 SGHNT, CDR2 YENEEA. The CDR3 spans 12 residues. The germline V and J ends were trimmed by 8 bases and 4 bases, with 9 bases remaining between them. CDR3 in DNA: TGTGCCAGCCGGCGGCGAAATCAGCCCCAGCATTTT. This gives the protein CASRRRNQPQHF.